The next 17 T cell receptor beta chains were all read from a single sample in a study of vaccination effects on CD4 cells after COVID-19. After less than 11 days in culture, the CD4+ T cells were isolated. Participants got two doses of BNT162b2 or mRNA-1273 vaccine. Profiling relied on immunoSEQ multiplex PCR, and the TCRdb table lists in-frame clones only, not all of them. The sample holds tens of thousands of clones, roughly 80% seen once. Their specific antigens are unknown. The sequencing here drew on CD4+ T cells from PBMCs cultured without peptide, taken after COVID-19 vaccination. All receptors come from a human donor who received a COVID-19 vaccine.

V usage is TRBV19 and J usage is TRBJ1-4, with D possibly matching TRBD1 (5 bases). This CDR3 is built from 15 residues. The germline V and J ends were trimmed by 6 bases and 8 bases, with 19 bases remaining between them. CDR1 LNHDA and CDR2 SQIVND come from the germline V gene (reference sequence). DNA of the CDR3: TGTGCCAGTAGCGTGACAGCGGACGTAAAGGAAAAACTGTTTTTT. As protein: CASSVTADVKEKLFF. The full variable domain, completed using reference TRBV19 and TRBJ1-4, is DGGITQSPKYLFRKEGQNVTLSCEQNLNHDAMYWYRQDPGQGLRLIYYSQIVNDFQKGDIAEGYSVSREKKESFPLTVTSAQKNPTAFYLCASSVTADVKEKLFFGSGTQLSVL.

The genes are TRBV5-1 and TRBJ2-3; 15 nucleotides match TRBD2. V lost 3 bases, J lost 4 bases, and 12 bases stayed unmatched. Germline CDR1 is SGHRS and CDR2 is YFSETQ. The CDR3 runs to 19 residues. In nucleotides, the CDR3 is TGCGCCAGCAGCTCCGCAGTCCCGGGACTAGCGGGGGGATCAGATACGCAGTATTTT. It encodes CASSSAVPGLAGGSDTQYF.

CDR3: CASSLVFGSTEAFF. CDR3 nucleotide sequence: TGTGCCAGCAGCTTAGTATTTGGGTCCACTGAAGCTTTCTTT. The chain recombines TRBV7-2 with TRBJ1-1, with D unclear. Germline CDR1 and CDR2: SGHTA and FQGNSA. V shed 1 base and J shed 4 bases, with 10 bases lying between them. CDR3 length: 14 amino acids.

The chain links TRBV5-5 to TRBJ1-5; possible D gene TRBD1, 6 bases. The CDR3 consists of 17 residues. Germline CDR1 SGHKS, CDR2 YYEKEE (reference sequence). Trimming took 3 bases from V and 1 from J, leaving 17 bases between them. The CDR3 nucleotides read TGTGCCAGCAGCTACATACTACAGGGATTAAGCAATCAGCCCCAGCATTTT. Translated, it gives CASSYILQGLSNQPQHF.

The rearrangement joins TRBV18 to TRBJ1-1; 7 bases align to TRBD1. Looked up from germline, CDR1 is KGHSH and CDR2 is LQKENI. Losses at the gene ends were 2 bases for V and 0 bases for J; bases not matched to a gene: 3. The CDR3 runs 15 residues. The CDR3 nucleotides are TGTGCCAGCTCACCAGTGGGACAGCTGAACACTGAAGCTTTCTTT. Translating gives CASSPVGQLNTEAFF.

The chain recombines TRBV5-1 with TRBJ2-2; D gene uncertain. The V end was cut by 4 bases, the J end by 0 bases, with 7 bases between. Germline V lookup: CDR1 SGHRS, CDR2 YFSETQ. The length of the CDR3 is 14 residues. The CDR3 DNA reads TGCGCCAGCAGCCCGCCCCCGAACACCGGGGAGCTGTTTTTT. It yields the protein CASSPPPNTGELFF. The full variable domain, in which reference TRBV5-1 and TRBJ2-2 provide the parts outside the CDR3, is KAGVTQTPRYLIKTRGQQVTLSCSPISGHRSVSWYQQTPGQGLQFLFEYFSETQRNKGNFPGRFSGRQFSNSRSEMNVSTLELGDSALYLCASSPPPNTGELFFGEGSRLTVL.

This clone turned up a few times. V and J are TRBV19 and TRBJ2-2; D is uncertain. Trimming left V 7 bases short and J 0 bases short, with 15 bases between. Germline values: CDR1 LNHDA, CDR2 SQIVND (reference sequence). The CDR3 totals 16 residues. The chain's CDR3 is CASKEQPLTNTGELFF. For the CDR3, the DNA is TGTGCCAGTAAGGAGCAACCCCTGACGAACACCGGGGAGCTGTTTTTT.

The chain links TRBV2 to TRBJ2-3; D is uncertain. Trimming removed 6 bases from V and 7 bases from J, with 5 bases in between. The CDR3 has 10 residues. Germline CDR1 SNHLY, CDR2 FYNNEI. CDR3 nucleotide sequence: TGTGCCAGCAGACTCTATACGCAGTATTTT. Translation: CASRLYTQYF.

The chain recombines TRBV9 with TRBJ1-1; 10 positions agree with TRBD1. The CDR3 contains 15 residues. V lost 3 bases, J lost 3 bases, and 5 bases stayed unmatched. From germline, CDR1 is SGDLS and CDR2 YYNGEE. The CDR3 DNA reads TGTGCCAGCAGCGCCGGGACAGGGGCCTACACTGAAGCTTTCTTT. It yields the protein CASSAGTGAYTEAFF. Using reference TRBV9 and TRBJ1-1 for the parts outside the CDR3, the full variable domain is DSGVTQTPKHLITATGQRVTLRCSPRSGDLSVYWYQQSLDQGLQFLIQYYNGEERAKGNILERFSAQQFPDLHSELNLSSLELGDSALYFCASSAGTGAYTEAFFGQGTRLTVV.

The genes are TRBV6-5 and TRBJ2-7; 7 nucleotides line up with TRBD2. V dropped 6 bases and J dropped 4; count of bases not matched to a gene: 9. From germline, CDR1 is MNHEY and CDR2 SVGAGI. This CDR3 is 14 amino acids long. The CDR3 DNA is TGTGCCAGCAGGATCCCGGGGGGAGAATACGAGCAGTACGTC. Translating it yields CASRIPGGEYEQYV.

The genes are TRBV24-1 and TRBJ2-3; 9 positions agree with TRBD1. J was trimmed by 11 bases and V by 5 bases; bases with no gene match: 7. Germline CDR1 reads KGHDR; CDR2 reads SFDVKD. The CDR3 spans 13 residues. The CDR3 nucleotides read TGTGCCACCAGTGTGACCACAGGGGGCAAGCAGTATTTT. It codes for CATSVTTGGKQYF.

The V call is TRBV28, the J call TRBJ2-5; no clear D. CDR3 length: 15 amino acids. V shed 0 bases and J shed 2 bases, with 10 bases lying between them. Germline CDR1 reads MDHEN; CDR2 reads SYDVKM. This CDR3 is CASSLWSAGQETQYF. The DNA of the CDR3 is TGTGCCAGCAGTTTATGGTCGGCAGGTCAAGAGACCCAGTACTTC.

The J gene is TRBJ2-5, the V gene TRBV6-1; TRBD2 might be the D (6 bases). Deletions cut 3 bases from V and 5 bases from J, with 13 bases between. This CDR3 has 14 amino acids. In germline, CDR1 is MNHNS, CDR2 SASEGT. The CDR3, as DNA: TGTGCCAGCAGTGAGGGGGGAAGGGCCGAGACCCAGTACTTC. Translated: CASSEGGRAETQYF.

Only a few counts were recorded for this clone. This CDR3 is CASSQALTGVGNTIYF. The CDR3 DNA sequence: TGTGCCAGCAGCCAAGCCCTTACAGGGGTTGGAAACACCATATATTTT. V and J are TRBV4-2 and TRBJ1-3; TRBD1 aligns across 7 bases. The V segment lost 1 base and the J segment 3 bases; nucleotides outside the gene matches: 6. The V gene's germline CDR1 is LGHNA and CDR2 YNFKEQ. The CDR3 spans 16 residues.

V and J are TRBV7-8 and TRBJ2-7, with 9 bases identical to TRBD1. V trimming: 5 bases; J trimming: 2 bases; junction bases outside the gene matches: 4. This CDR3 is 14 amino acids long. Germline-derived CDR1 and CDR2 are SGHVS and FQNEAQ. DNA for the CDR3: TGTGCCAGCAGCCCAAGGGACAGGGCCTACGAGCAGTACGTC. Translated: CASSPRDRAYEQYV.

This sequence joins TRBV6-4 and TRBJ1-2; perhaps TRBD1 as D (5 bases). This CDR3 is 14 amino acids long. Germline CDR1 and CDR2: MRHNA and SNTAGT. V lost 1 base and J 4 bases, leaving 10 bases between the germline ends. For the CDR3, the DNA is TGTGCCAGCAGTGACTTTTGGGGGGGCTATGGCTACACCTTC. Translated, it gives CASSDFWGGYGYTF.

V and J are TRBV6-6 and TRBJ1-3, with D possibly matching TRBD1 (5 bases). Trimming stripped 6 bases from V and 4 bases from J, with 16 bases between. Germline V gene sequence: CDR1 MNHNY, CDR2 SVGAGI (reference sequence). The CDR3 is made up of 15 amino acids. CDR3 loop: CASRRREGLGNTIYF. CDR3 coding DNA: TGTGCCAGCAGGCGTCGTGAGGGACTCGGAAACACCATATATTTT.